Here is one T cell receptor (beta chain) with its context. Its antigen is unknown. This CDR3 is 15 amino acids long. Germline V gene sequence: CDR1 LNHDA, CDR2 SQIVND (reference sequence). J gave up 4 bases and V 3 bases, and 2 bases lay outside the gene matches. Sampling consisted of one heparinised blood draw per donor, averaging around 100 mL. What was sequenced were expressed TCRB transcripts, since all of the isolated RNA had been reverse transcribed. The method was immunoSEQ multiplex PCR; TCRdb's version includes in-frame clones alone and lacks a portion of them. The sample lists tens of thousands of clones; around a third were seen once. The data belong to a study of beta chain features in type 1 diabetes. Whole-study findings and limits: cDNA sequencing could over-represent cells with high TCR expression.

The sequenced sample was stem cell memory CD4+ T cells from blood. This receptor was identified in a woman younger than 30 in good health. The V call is TRBV19, the J call TRBJ2-5; 13 nucleotides align to TRBD2. The CDR3 is CASSIRLAGGETQYF. CDR3 coding DNA: TGTGCCAGTAGTATCCGACTAGCGGGAGGAGAGACCCAGTACTTC.